This T cell receptor (beta chain) stems from a study of blood T cells in healthy people across ages. Each donor's blood draw was roughly 10 milliliters of peripheral blood. They isolated at least 6 million PBMCs from each sample. This clonotype was detected many times. Then a second PCR, running about 7 to 11 cycles, was carried out with a sample-barcoded 5' primer and a J-beta primer mix. TCRdb reprocessed the 5' RACE reads with MiXCR, giving one entry per CDR3 protein. The repertoire holds 600,000 or so distinct CDR3 sequences, with under 25% as singletons. Germline values: CDR1 SGHTA, CDR2 FQGNSA. The CDR3 sequence is 12 residues long. The germline V and J ends were trimmed by 1 base and 6 bases, with 7 bases remaining between them.

The sequenced sample consisted of blood. The rearrangement uses TRBV7-2 and TRBJ2-7; no reliable D call. The sequence derives from a man aged 65 to 85 in good health. The CDR3, as DNA: TGTGCCAGCAGCTTAGGGTCTCGCGAGCAGTACTTC. Translation: CASSLGSREQYF.